This T cell receptor beta chain was recovered during a study of T cell changes during pregnancy in multiple sclerosis. The V end lost 7 bases, the J end lost 5 bases, and 15 bases lay between the germline ends. The CDR3 consists of 13 residues. Per germline, CDR1 SGDLS and CDR2 YYNGEE. Repertoires were generated with immunoSEQ multiplex PCR, while TCRdb's copy carries only in-frame clones and drops some. The table records 20,000 to 25,000 clones, approximately 80% of them present only once. The table lists this clone with a count of one. Sequences were derived from CD8+ T cells from peripheral blood mononuclear cells, sampled in the first trimester of pregnancy. This clonotype originated in a female donor in good health, enrolled as a control in a pregnancy study. The chain links TRBV9 to TRBJ2-5, with D possibly matching TRBD2 (6 bases). CDR3 in DNA: TGTGCCAGCGGCTCGGGGACTCGGGAGACCCAGTACTTC. Amino acids: CASGSGTRETQYF.